The 25 T cell receptor beta chains below come from one sample, sequenced in a study of neurological immune-mediated disorders. TCRdb reprocessed the 5' RACE reads via MiXCR and lists one record per CDR3 protein. The sample lists around 69,000 distinct CDR3 sequences; about 9.4% were seen once. The time point denotes: longitudinal time-point 1 (baseline). The sample consisted of PBMCs. These TCRs come from a man under 40 in good health.

This clonotype was recorded many times. This chain uses TRBV5-6 with TRBJ2-5; no clear D. Between the trimmed V and J ends, which lost 3 bases and 5 bases, there was a span of 8 bases. CDR1 SGHDT and CDR2 YYEEEE come from the germline V gene. The length of the CDR3 is 12 residues. The CDR3 protein is CASSWSEETQYF. The CDR3 DNA follows: TGTGCCAGCAGCTGGTCGGAGGAGACCCAGTACTTC. The full variable domain, in which reference TRBV5-6 and TRBJ2-5 provide the parts outside the CDR3, is DAGVTQSPTHLIKTRGQQVTLRCSPKSGHDTVSWYQQALGQGPQFIFQYYEEEERQRGNFPDRFSGHQFPNYSSELNVNALLLGDSALYLCASSWSEETQYFGPGTRLLVL.

The rearrangement joins TRBV29-1 to TRBJ2-7, with a possible D match to TRBD2 (5 bases). The germline CDR1 and CDR2 sequences are SQVTM and ANQGSEA. The V end was cut by 3 bases, the J end by 4 bases, with 7 bases between. This CDR3 spans 11 amino acids. CDR3 DNA: TGCAGCGTTGATTCGGGATACGAGCAGTACTTC. As protein: CSVDSGYEQYF.

In this sample, this clonotype turned up many times. The J gene is TRBJ2-3, the V gene TRBV7-2; D gene uncertain. The CDR3 totals 12 residues. Trimming stripped 7 bases from V and 4 bases from J, with 9 bases between. Germline-derived CDR1 and CDR2 are SGHTA and FQGNSA. CDR3 amino acids: CASNSGSDTQYF. The CDR3 DNA reads TGTGCCAGCAACTCCGGGTCAGATACGCAGTATTTT.

This clonotype was recorded a few times. The chain has TRBV6-8 and TRBJ2-1; 9 bases map to TRBD2. CDR1 is MNHGY and CDR2 is SAAAGT in the germline V gene. The CDR3 sequence is 19 residues long. With V trimmed by 2 bases and J by 5 bases, 16 bases remained unmatched. In DNA, the CDR3 is TGTGCCAGCAGTTACGAGGTGGGTCACCTAGCGGGACCTAACAATGAGCAGTTCTTC. This gives the protein CASSYEVGHLAGPNNEQFF.

The sample holds many counts of this clonotype. The chain joins TRBV11-2 to TRBJ2-3, with D possibly being TRBD1 (6 bases). Deletions cut 2 bases from V and 4 bases from J, with 7 bases between. The CDR3 length is 13 residues. The germline gives CDR1 SGHAT, CDR2 FQNNGV. CDR3 sequence reads: CASSLSGADTQYF. The DNA for the CDR3 is TGTGCCAGCAGCTTATCAGGGGCAGATACGCAGTATTTT.

This clonotype was counted at least ten times. The chain combines TRBV20-1 with TRBJ2-3; 9 bases match TRBD2. V shed 6 bases, J shed 1 base, and the junction held 5 bases outside the gene matches. The CDR3 spans 14 residues. CDR1 DFQATT and CDR2 SNEGSKA come from the germline V gene (reference sequence). The CDR3 is CSALAGIGTDTQYF. The CDR3 DNA follows: TGCAGTGCCCTAGCGGGAATCGGCACAGATACGCAGTATTTT.

This chain links TRBV12-3 or TRBV12-4 with TRBJ2-5, with a tentative D call TRBD2 (5 bases). This CDR3 spans 16 amino acids. V was shortened by 1 base and J by 0 bases, with 12 bases between the two germline ends. This CDR3 is CASSLGRGVNQETQYF. DNA for the CDR3: TGTGCCAGCAGTTTAGGTCGGGGAGTGAACCAAGAGACCCAGTACTTC.

This clonotype was seen repeatedly, ten times or more. The chain links TRBV5-1 to TRBJ1-4, with unresolved D. V was shortened by 0 bases and J by 8 bases, with 11 bases between the two germline ends. CDR1 is SGHRS and CDR2 is YFSETQ in the germline V gene. CDR3 length: 14 amino acids. CDR3 in amino acids: CASSLEAPGEKLFF. The CDR3 nucleotides are TGCGCCAGCAGCTTGGAAGCCCCTGGGGAAAAACTGTTTTTT.

This clonotype occurred many times. This chain connects TRBV9 to TRBJ2-1, with D unresolved. In germline, CDR1 is SGDLS, CDR2 YYNGEE. This CDR3 region has 8 residues. Deletions cut 6 bases from V and 8 bases from J, with 0 bases between. This chain's CDR3 is CASNEQFF. The DNA for the CDR3 is TGTGCCAGCAATGAGCAGTTCTTC.

This clonotype was detected many times. The rearrangement links TRBV10-3 to TRBJ2-1, with D possibly TRBD2 on 6 matching bases. Germline V gene data show CDR1 as ENHRY and CDR2 as SYGVKD. V lost 7 bases, J lost 9 bases, and 10 bases lay in between. CDR3 length equals 11 residues. The CDR3, as DNA: TGTGCCATCATGGAGGGGACTGAGCAGTTCTTC. It yields the protein CAIMEGTEQFF.

This clonotype came up many times. This sequence joins TRBV20-1 and TRBJ1-2; D gene uncertain. The CDR3 loop spans 14 amino acids. CDR1 is DFQATT and CDR2 is SNEGSKA in the germline V gene (reference sequence). V was cut by 0 bases and J by 5 bases, with 13 bases left in between. Here the CDR3 reads CSARDRLHSYGYTF. As DNA, the CDR3 is TGCAGTGCTAGAGATCGACTGCACTCTTATGGCTACACCTTC.

This clonotype was seen repeatedly, ten times or more. The rearrangement links TRBV28 to TRBJ1-1; no definite D call. Trimming stripped 3 bases from V and 4 bases from J, with 3 bases between. This CDR3 comprises 11 residues. Germline assignment: CDR1 MDHEN and CDR2 SYDVKM. For the CDR3, the DNA is TGTGCCAGCAGTTTCAGCACTGAAGCTTTCTTT. This sequence encodes CASSFSTEAFF.

There are many counts of this clonotype. The V gene is TRBV5-1, the J gene TRBJ2-2; D ambiguous. This CDR3 is built from 14 residues. CDR1 is SGHRS, CDR2 YFSETQ, per germline. V shed 2 bases and J shed 2 bases, with 7 bases lying between them. CDR3 protein: CASSFSENTGELFF. The CDR3 DNA sequence: TGCGCCAGCAGCTTTTCCGAAAACACCGGGGAGCTGTTTTTT.

This clonotype was seen at least ten times. V is TRBV28 and J is TRBJ1-6; no reliable D call. The CDR3 has 13 residues. CDR1 MDHEN and CDR2 SYDVKM come from the germline V gene. V lost 3 bases to trimming and J lost 15 bases, with 15 bases between them. The CDR3 here is CASSFLPARHLHF. Here the CDR3 DNA reads TGTGCCAGCAGTTTTCTTCCCGCCAGACACCTCCACTTT.

This clonotype was counted many times. The J gene is TRBJ2-5, the V gene TRBV7-2; a possible D gene is TRBD2 (6 bases). Per germline, CDR1 SGHTA and CDR2 FQGNSA. The CDR3 sequence is 14 residues long. V was trimmed by 1 base and J by 2 bases, leaving 8 bases between them. CDR3 coding DNA: TGTGCCAGCAGCTTAGGCGGGACTCAAGAGACCCAGTACTTC. Its translation: CASSLGGTQETQYF.

Concerning this clonotype itself: A read error may be the cause here, since a much bigger clone is one base away. The V and J genes are TRBV20-1 and TRBJ2-2, with 7 bases lining up with TRBD2. The CDR3 loop spans 13 amino acids. Germline-derived CDR1 and CDR2 are DFQATT and SNEGSKA (reference sequence). Here the CDR3 DNA reads TGCAGCGGGACTACCGGGAGTCCCGGGGAGCTGTTTTTT. This encodes CSGTTGSPGELFF.

The chain employs TRBV12-3 or TRBV12-4 and TRBJ2-3; TRBD1 might be the D (6 bases). Trimming left V 8 bases short and J 4 bases short, with 13 bases between. This CDR3 contains 13 residues. CDR3 coding DNA: TGTGCCAGCGCTTGGGGGCTCGCAGATACGCAGTATTTT. Translating it yields CASAWGLADTQYF.

This clonotype was found many times. The chain is built from TRBV21-1 and TRBJ1-5; the D call in the table, TRBD1, was not verified against the DNA. TRBV21-1 is labeled a pseudogene. This CDR3 has 14 residues. CDR3 loop: CASSVRDSNQPQHF. The CDR3 coding sequence is TGTGCCAGCAGCGTCCGGGATAGCAATCAGCCCCAGCATTTT.

This clonotype was counted ten times or more. CDR3 residues: CASSVVGEFTYEQYF. CDR3 in DNA: TGTGCCAGCAGCGTAGTTGGGGAGTTCACCTACGAGCAGTACTTC. This chain links TRBV9 with TRBJ2-7; D possibly corresponds to TRBD2 (5 bases). CDR3 size: 15 residues. V was shortened by 0 bases and J by 2 bases, with 12 bases between the two germline ends. Looked up from germline, CDR1 is SGDLS and CDR2 is YYNGEE.

This clonotype came up many times. The chain recombines TRBV6-1 with TRBJ1-2; D is perhaps TRBD1 (5 bases). V lost 1 base and J 3 bases, leaving 9 bases between the germline ends. Germline-derived CDR1 and CDR2 are MNHNS and SASEGT. This CDR3 has 14 residues. CDR3 sequence (DNA): TGTGCCAGCAGTGAAGGGGGACCGGACTATGGCTACACCTTC. Its translation is CASSEGGPDYGYTF.

As to this clonotype: Germline and junction disagree at one end, which may indicate a read error. The gene calls are TRBV28 and TRBJ1-2, with 7 positions matching TRBD1. The CDR3 is 15 amino acids. Germline V gene sequence: CDR1 MDHEN, CDR2 SYDVKM. CDR3 protein: CAGSEVQGNNYGYTF. The CDR3 nucleotides are TGTGCCGGGTCTGAAGTACAGGGGAATAACTACGGCTACACCTTC.

This clonotype was detected ten times or more. The rearrangement joins TRBV20-1 to TRBJ2-5, with D perhaps TRBD1 (6 bases). Germline V gene data show CDR1 as DFQATT and CDR2 as SNEGSKA (reference sequence). This CDR3 comprises 12 residues. The ends were cut back, 5 bases at V and 4 bases at J, with 11 bases in the middle. The CDR3 region is CSADRTGETQYF. CDR3 nucleotide sequence: TGCAGTGCTGACAGGACGGGAGAGACCCAGTACTTC.

This clonotype was recorded many times. In nucleotides, the CDR3 is TGCAGTGCTCTTCGACAGGGTCGAAATCAGCCCCAGCATTTT. As protein: CSALRQGRNQPQHF. The V gene is TRBV20-1, the J gene TRBJ1-5; TRBD1 matches at 7 bases. Germline V CDR1 and CDR2: DFQATT, SNEGSKA (reference sequence). Trimming removed 5 bases from V and 4 bases from J; junction bases left unmatched: 8. The CDR3 runs to 14 residues.

This clonotype has a count of ten or more. V and J are TRBV9 and TRBJ1-2; no clear D. The germline V gene encodes CDR1 SGDLS and CDR2 YYNGEE. V lost 3 bases, J lost 8 bases, and 8 bases lay in between. The CDR3 loop spans 11 amino acids. The CDR3 coding sequence is TGTGCCAGCAGCGCCCTGGGGGGCTACACCTTC. Translated: CASSALGGYTF.

This clonotype was seen ten or more times. J is TRBJ2-3 and V is TRBV11-3, with 7 positions matching TRBD1. Germline-derived CDR1 and CDR2 are SGHNT and YENEEA. CDR3 length: 14 residues. V trimming: 6 bases; J trimming: 4 bases; junction bases outside the gene matches: 7. CDR3 protein: CASSPGQDADTQYF. CDR3 nucleotide sequence: TGTGCCAGCAGTCCAGGACAGGATGCAGATACGCAGTATTTT. Full variable domain (outside the CDR3, taken from reference TRBV11-3 and TRBJ2-3): EAGVVQSPRYKIIEKKQPVAFWCNPISGHNTLYWYLQNLGQGPELLIRYENEEAVDDSQLPKDRFSAERLKGVDSTLKIQPAELGDSAVYLCASSPGQDADTQYFGPGTRLTVL.